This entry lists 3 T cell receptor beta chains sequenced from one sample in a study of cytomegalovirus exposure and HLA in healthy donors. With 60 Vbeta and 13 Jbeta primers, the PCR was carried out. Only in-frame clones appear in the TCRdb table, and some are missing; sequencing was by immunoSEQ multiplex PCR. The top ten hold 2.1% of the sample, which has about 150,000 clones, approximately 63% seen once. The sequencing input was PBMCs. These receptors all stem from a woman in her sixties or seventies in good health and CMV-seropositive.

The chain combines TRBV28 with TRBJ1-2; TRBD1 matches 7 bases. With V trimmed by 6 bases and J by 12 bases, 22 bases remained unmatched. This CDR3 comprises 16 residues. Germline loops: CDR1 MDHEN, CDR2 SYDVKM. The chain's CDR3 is CASRASTGTAQVENTF. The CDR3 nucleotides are TGTGCCAGCAGAGCCTCCACCGGGACAGCCCAGGTTGAGAACACCTTC.

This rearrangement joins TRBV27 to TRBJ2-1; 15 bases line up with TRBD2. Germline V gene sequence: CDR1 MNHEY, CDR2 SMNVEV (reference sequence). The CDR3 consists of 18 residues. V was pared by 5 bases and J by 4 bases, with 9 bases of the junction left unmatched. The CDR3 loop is CASSMENGLAGGYNEQFF. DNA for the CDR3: TGTGCCAGCAGTATGGAAAACGGACTAGCGGGAGGGTACAATGAGCAGTTCTTC.

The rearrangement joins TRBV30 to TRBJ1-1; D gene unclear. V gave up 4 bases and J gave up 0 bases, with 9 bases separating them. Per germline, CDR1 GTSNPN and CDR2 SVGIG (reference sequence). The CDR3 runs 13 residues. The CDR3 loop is CAWTTNMNTEAFF. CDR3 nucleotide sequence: TGTGCCTGGACGACAAATATGAACACTGAAGCTTTCTTT.